What follows are 31 T cell receptor beta chains derived from one specimen sequenced in a study of molecular identifiers for immune sequencing clone quantification. One entry per CDR3 protein results from TCRdb running MiXCR on the PCR reads. Of about half a million distinct CDR3 sequences listed, roughly a fifth were seen once; the top ten hold approximately 0.84%. The sequencing sample was made of naive CD8+ T cells from blood, with Jurkat cell RNA spiked in. Specified subset: FACS-sorted CD8+CD4-CCR7+CD45RA+ naive T cells. These receptors all stem from a human donor in good health. Some libraries in this study had Jurkat cell RNA spiked in.

There are many counts of this clonotype. The chain carries TRBV13 and TRBJ1-1, with no clear D. In germline, CDR1 is PRHDT, CDR2 FYEKMQ (reference sequence). The CDR3 is 14 amino acids. With 2 bases removed from V and 1 base from J, the gap between germline ends came to 8 bases. The CDR3 is CASSLMAGNTEAFF. The CDR3 nucleotides read TGTGCCAGCAGCTTAATGGCTGGGAACACTGAAGCTTTCTTT.

This clonotype was seen repeatedly, ten times or more. The chain carries TRBV5-6 and TRBJ1-5; no reliable D call. Between the trimmed V and J ends, which lost 0 bases and 8 bases, there was a span of 9 bases. Germline CDR1 reads SGHDT; CDR2 reads YYEEEE. The CDR3 consists of 13 residues. CDR3 sequence reads: CASSLVMAEPQHF. CDR3 nucleotide sequence: TGTGCCAGCAGCTTGGTTATGGCTGAGCCCCAGCATTTT.

In this sample, this clonotype turned up a few times. V is TRBV30 and J is TRBJ1-1, with TRBD1 matching over 7 bases. There are 13 residues in the CDR3. Germline V gene lookup returns CDR1 GTSNPN and CDR2 SVGIG (reference sequence). V lost 2 bases to trimming and J lost 4 bases; unmatched junction nucleotides: 4. As DNA, the CDR3 is TGTGCCTGGAGTAGGACAGGAGGCACTGAAGCTTTCTTT. Its protein product is CAWSRTGGTEAFF.

This clonotype was seen more than once but under ten times. This chain joins TRBV27 and TRBJ2-1; 8 bases are shared with TRBD2. This CDR3 contains 16 residues. Germline V gene lookup returns CDR1 MNHEY and CDR2 SMNVEV (reference sequence). The V segment lost 6 bases and the J segment 6 bases; nucleotides outside the gene matches: 13. CDR3 sequence (DNA): TGTGCCAGCAGCCTTCTAGCGGGCCCGAGGACCAATGAGCAGTTCTTC. Its translation: CASSLLAGPRTNEQFF.

The chain recombines TRBV7-9 with TRBJ1-1; tentative D call: TRBD1 (5 bases). From germline, CDR1 is SEHNR and CDR2 FQNEAQ (reference sequence). This CDR3 is 12 amino acids long. Trimming removed 7 bases at V and 4 bases at J, with 10 bases between. This chain's CDR3 is CASTSGLTEAFF. CDR3 bases: TGTGCCAGCACCTCGGGGCTCACTGAAGCTTTCTTT.

This clonotype was observed a few times. A much larger clone sits a single nucleotide away, making a read error possible. This rearrangement joins TRBV29-1 to TRBJ2-5; D remains ambiguous. CDR1 SQVTM and CDR2 ANQGSEA come from the germline V gene. CDR3 length: 11 amino acids. V dropped 7 bases and J dropped 13 bases, with 19 bases sitting between them. The CDR3 region is CSAVGPIYRYF. In DNA, the CDR3 is TGCAGCGCTGTTGGTCCAATTTATCGGTACTTC.

Ten or more counts support this clonotype. The rearrangement links TRBV5-6 to TRBJ1-6, with a tentative D call TRBD1 (6 bases). CDR3 length: 15 residues. V lost 0 bases and J lost 8, with 12 bases in between. In germline, CDR1 is SGHDT, CDR2 YYEEEE. The CDR3 DNA sequence: TGTGCCAGCAGCTTGGCCCGGGACACTTATTCACCCCTCCACTTT. Amino acid sequence: CASSLARDTYSPLHF.

Many counts were recorded for this clonotype. V usage is TRBV28 and J usage is TRBJ2-7, with D unclear. There are 14 residues in the CDR3. Germline V gives CDR1 MDHEN, CDR2 SYDVKM. V lost 5 bases and J 2 bases, leaving 13 bases between the germline ends. CDR3 region: CASSTNRVTYEQYF. The CDR3 coding sequence is TGTGCCAGCAGTACAAATCGGGTAACCTACGAGCAGTACTTC.

This clonotype was seen a few times. CDR3 DNA: TGTGCCAGCAGTTTACCCTGGCTTAGCGGGGGTCTGTTCTTC. Protein: CASSLPWLSGGLFF. V and J are TRBV27 and TRBJ2-1; 9 bases are shared with TRBD2. Germline CDR1 is MNHEY and CDR2 is SMNVEV (reference sequence). V lost 2 bases to trimming and J lost 15 bases; unmatched junction nucleotides: 11. This CDR3 spans 14 amino acids.

This clonotype was detected ten times or more. The V gene is TRBV5-1, the J gene TRBJ1-2; D call uncertain. Deletions cut 4 bases from V and 6 bases from J, with 7 bases between. Looked up from germline, CDR1 is SGHRS and CDR2 is YFSETQ. The CDR3 length is 11 residues. The CDR3 DNA is TGCGCCAGCAGCACAAACAATGGCTACACCTTC. Amino acids: CASSTNNGYTF.

The table lists this clonotype with many counts. V usage is TRBV3-1 and J usage is TRBJ2-3; D may be TRBD2 (5 bases). V was cut by 3 bases and J by 4 bases, with 14 bases left in between. CDR1 and CDR2 from the germline V gene are LGHDT and YNNKEL (reference sequence). This CDR3 is built from 15 residues. CDR3 in amino acids: CASSHASSWPDTQYF. For the CDR3, the DNA is TGTGCCAGCAGCCATGCTAGCTCTTGGCCAGATACGCAGTATTTT.

In regard to this clonotype: One end of the junction varies from germline; a read error may be responsible. The V gene is TRBV4-3, the J gene TRBJ2-7, with 8 bases fitting TRBD2. The CDR3 runs 19 residues. Germline assignment: CDR1 LGHNA and CDR2 YSLEER. CDR3 protein: CASSQDRRLSGGSAYERYF. CDR3 coding DNA: TGCGCCAGCAGCCAAGACCGCCGGTTGAGCGGGGGTAGTGCCTACGAGCGGTACTTC.

The chain links TRBV12-3 or TRBV12-4 to TRBJ2-2; tentative D call: TRBD2 (5 bases). V dropped 10 bases and J dropped 4 bases, with 13 bases sitting between them. The CDR3 is made up of 13 amino acids. Written as DNA, the CDR3 is TGTGCCATCGACGGAGGTACCACCGGGGAGCTGTTTTTT. Amino acids: CAIDGGTTGELFF.

At least ten counts were recorded for this clonotype. CDR3 sequence reads: CASSQDSVLLDTDTQYF. CDR3 DNA: TGTGCCAGCAGCCAAGACTCGGTCCTTCTGGACACAGATACGCAGTATTTT. The genes are TRBV14 and TRBJ2-3; D not resolved. The CDR3 is made up of 17 amino acids. The germline gives CDR1 SGHDN, CDR2 FVKESK. V was clipped by 0 bases and J by 2 bases, with 15 bases between them. The full variable domain, its missing parts supplied by reference TRBV14 and TRBJ2-3, is EAGVTQFPSHSVIEKGQTVTLRCDPISGHDNLYWYRRVMGKEIKFLLHFVKESKQDESGMPNNRFLAERTGGTYSTLKVQPAELEDSGVYFCASSQDSVLLDTDTQYFGPGTRLTVL.

This rearrangement joins TRBV2 to TRBJ2-7; no firm D call. The V gene's germline CDR1 is SNHLY and CDR2 FYNNEI. V lost 3 bases and J lost 5, with 8 bases in between. This CDR3 spans 12 amino acids. The CDR3 DNA is TGTGCCAGCAGTGACCGAGTTAACGAGCAGTACTTC. It is translated as CASSDRVNEQYF.

This clonotype was detected only a few times. The chain combines TRBV6-6 with TRBJ2-7; 7 bases align to TRBD2. Germline V gives CDR1 MNHNY, CDR2 SVGAGI (reference sequence). The CDR3 is made up of 15 amino acids. Trimming cost V 6 bases and J 3 bases; bases outside gene matches: 11. Here the CDR3 DNA reads TGTGCCAGCAGCACGGGAGGCGGCGTTTTCTACGAGCAGTACTTC. Protein sequence: CASSTGGGVFYEQYF.

At least ten counts were recorded for this clonotype. The chain is built from TRBV27 and TRBJ2-7, with 8 bases that match TRBD1. The CDR3 contains 15 residues. J was trimmed by 0 bases and V by 6 bases; bases with no gene match: 7. Germline-derived CDR1 and CDR2 are MNHEY and SMNVEV (reference sequence). CDR3 nucleotide sequence: TGTGCCAGCAGAGACAGGGGCCAGAGCTCCTACGAGCAGTACTTC. This sequence encodes CASRDRGQSSYEQYF.

This clonotype has ten or more counts. The V call is TRBV5-1, the J call TRBJ2-3; D unclear. V was cut by 3 bases and J by 2 bases, with 16 bases left in between. Germline loops: CDR1 SGHRS, CDR2 YFSETQ. CDR3 length: 16 residues. CDR3: CASSSPVERFTDTQYF. The CDR3 bases are TGCGCCAGCAGCTCTCCCGTGGAGAGGTTCACAGATACGCAGTATTTT.

Remarks on this clonotype: Given a much more abundant clone one base away, this may be a read error. This chain uses TRBV20-1 with TRBJ2-3, with D hard to call. Germline V gene data show CDR1 as DFQATT and CDR2 as SNEGSKA (reference sequence). This CDR3 spans 15 amino acids. CDR3 sequence: CSAGEIALPTDTQYF. CDR3 DNA sequence: TGCAGTGCTGGAGAGATAGCTCTGCCCACAGATACGCAGTATTTT.

This clonotype was found many times. The chain is built from TRBV28 and TRBJ1-1; D remains ambiguous. The CDR3 runs to 12 residues. V was cut by 3 bases and J by 4 bases, with 6 bases left in between. The germline CDR1 and CDR2 sequences are MDHEN and SYDVKM. The CDR3 region is CASSFGITEAFF. In DNA, the CDR3 is TGTGCCAGCAGTTTCGGGATCACTGAAGCTTTCTTT. The variable domain in full, completed from reference TRBV28 and TRBJ1-1, reads DVKVTQSSRYLVKRTGEKVFLECVQDMDHENMFWYRQDPGLGLRLIYFSYDVKMKEKGDIPEGYSVSREKKERFSLILESASTNQTSMYLCASSFGITEAFFGQGTRLTVV.

Only a few counts were recorded for this clonotype. The chain joins TRBV5-4 to TRBJ2-7, with TRBD1 matching 9 bases. After removal of 0 bases from V and 2 bases from J, the junction contained 6 bases not matched to a gene. CDR1 is SGHNT and CDR2 is YYREEE in the germline V gene (reference sequence). This CDR3 has 16 residues. CDR3 coding DNA: TGTGCCAGCAGCTTGGAGAGCCGACAGGGGGCCTACGAGCAGTACTTC. This codes for CASSLESRQGAYEQYF. Variable domain in full (rest from reference TRBV5-4 and TRBJ2-7): ETGVTQSPTHLIKTRGQQVTLRCSSQSGHNTVSWYQQALGQGPQFIFQYYREEENGRGNFPPRFSGLQFPNYSSELNVNALELDDSALYLCASSLESRQGAYEQYFGPGTRLTVT.

This clonotype was seen a handful of times. This chain uses TRBV27 with TRBJ1-6; 9 bases line up with TRBD1. The germline gives CDR1 MNHEY, CDR2 SMNVEV (reference sequence). CDR3 length: 15 amino acids. J lost 10 bases, V lost 0 bases, and 4 bases had no gene match. As DNA, the CDR3 is TGTGCCAGCAGTTTATCGTGGGGACAGGGATCACCCCTCCACTTT. As protein: CASSLSWGQGSPLHF.

Many counts were recorded for this clonotype. This rearrangement joins TRBV6-2 or TRBV6-3 to TRBJ1-4; no reliable D call. Germline V gene data show CDR1 as MNHEY and CDR2 as SVGEGT. The CDR3 sequence is 14 residues long. V gave up 4 bases and J gave up 0 bases, with 6 bases separating them. The CDR3, as DNA: TGTGCCAGCAGTTCACTTCCAACTAATGAAAAACTGTTTTTT. Translation gives CASSSLPTNEKLFF.

This clonotype has ten or more counts. The chain combines TRBV12-3 or TRBV12-4 with TRBJ2-7, with D possibly TRBD2 on 5 matching bases. The CDR3 length is 15 residues. With 7 bases removed from V and 3 bases from J, the gap between germline ends came to 19 bases. CDR3 residues: CASTPLGSDYYEQYF. CDR3 coding DNA: TGTGCCAGCACCCCGCTAGGGAGCGATTACTACGAGCAGTACTTC.

This clonotype was seen ten or more times. The V gene is TRBV5-6, the J gene TRBJ2-7; 7 nucleotides agree with TRBD2. From germline, CDR1 is SGHDT and CDR2 YYEEEE. This CDR3 is built from 15 residues. V lost 1 base, J lost 2 bases, and 6 bases stayed unmatched. The CDR3: CASSLWGTTAYEQYF. CDR3 sequence (DNA): TGTGCCAGCAGCTTGTGGGGGACTACCGCCTACGAGCAGTACTTC.

For this clonotype: This may be a read error, as it is one base from a much larger clone. This chain links TRBV28 with TRBJ2-7; 10 nucleotides line up with TRBD2. The CDR3 is made up of 17 amino acids. Germline V gene sequence: CDR1 MDHEN, CDR2 SYDVKM. The CDR3 loop is CASSLRGLSGRAWEQHF. The CDR3 DNA follows: TGTGCCAGCAGTTTAAGGGGTTTGAGCGGGAGGGCCTGGGAGCAGCACTTC.

CDR3 sequence reads: CAWSVGVGRGSSPLHF. The DNA for the CDR3 is TGTGCCTGGAGTGTAGGAGTAGGCAGGGGATCTTCACCCCTCCACTTT. The chain uses TRBV30 and TRBJ1-6, with D possibly being TRBD1 (6 bases). Germline CDR1 reads GTSNPN; CDR2 reads SVGIG (reference sequence). CDR3 length: 16 amino acids. V was pared by 0 bases and J by 9 bases, with 18 bases between.

This clonotype came up many times. The chain employs TRBV7-2 and TRBJ2-7, with TRBD1 as a possible D gene (5 bases). Trimming pared 0 bases from V and 3 bases from J, leaving 12 bases between. This CDR3 comprises 15 residues. Germline loops: CDR1 SGHTA, CDR2 FQGNSA. The CDR3 spells CASSLAPGKGYEQYF. Here the CDR3 DNA reads TGTGCCAGCAGCTTAGCTCCAGGGAAGGGCTACGAGCAGTACTTC.

A remark on this clonotype: In this CDR3 the conserved last residue, phenylalanine or tryptophan, is missing, so a read error is likely. The genes are TRBV14 and TRBJ2-3; 11 bases are shared with TRBD2. Germline V gene sequence: CDR1 SGHDN, CDR2 FVKESK. The CDR3 loop spans 18 amino acids. The CDR3 nucleotides read TGTGCCAGCAGCCAAGAGGGGGGACTAGCGGCTAGCACAGATGCGCAGTATCTT. It codes for CASSQEGGLAASTDAQYL.

This clonotype was recorded a few times. V is TRBV9 and J is TRBJ2-2; D unclear. This CDR3 spans 12 amino acids. In germline, CDR1 is SGDLS, CDR2 YYNGEE. The V and J ends lost 0 bases and 8 bases respectively, with 5 bases between them. CDR3 sequence (DNA): TGTGCCAGCAGCGTAGGATCAGGGGAGCTGTTTTTT. This gives the protein CASSVGSGELFF.

This clonotype occurred a few times. The gene calls are TRBV29-1 and TRBJ2-1; D possibly corresponds to TRBD1 (7 bases). This CDR3 contains 13 residues. Germline-derived CDR1 and CDR2 are SQVTM and ANQGSEA. Between the trimmed V and J ends, which lost 7 bases and 9 bases, there was a span of 19 bases. DNA of the CDR3: TGCAGCGCCTCAGGGGGGCGAGTGGGTGAGCAGTTCTTC. Translating gives CSASGGRVGEQFF.